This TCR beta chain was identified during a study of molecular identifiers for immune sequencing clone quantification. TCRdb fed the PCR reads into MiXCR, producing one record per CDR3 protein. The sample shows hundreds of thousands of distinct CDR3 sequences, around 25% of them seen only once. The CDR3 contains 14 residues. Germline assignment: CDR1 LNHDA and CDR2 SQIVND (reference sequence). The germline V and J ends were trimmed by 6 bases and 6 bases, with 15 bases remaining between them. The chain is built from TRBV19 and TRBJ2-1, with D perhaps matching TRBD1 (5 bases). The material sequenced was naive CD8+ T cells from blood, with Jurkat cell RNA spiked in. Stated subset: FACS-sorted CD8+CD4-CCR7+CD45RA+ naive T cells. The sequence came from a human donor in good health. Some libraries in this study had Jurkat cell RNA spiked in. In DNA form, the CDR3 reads TGTGCCAGTAGCTATGGGGCCCTTCCCAATGAGCAGTTCTTC. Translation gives CASSYGALPNEQFF.